One sample yielded the 15 T cell receptor beta chains listed below, sequenced in a study of vaccination and CD4 T cells after COVID-19. An Oncomine TCR Beta short-read assay was used to sequence the DNA from cultured CD4+ T cells. TCRdb reprocessed the PCR reads with MiXCR, giving one entry per CDR3 protein. Of roughly 20,000 distinct CDR3 sequences listed, 60% to 70% are singletons. The treatment denotes: roughly nine-day PBMC culture with coronavirus spike peptide pools or control peptides (ViraFEST assay). What these receptors recognize is not known. The sample consisted of CD4+ T cells from blood, cultured in vitro. The source of these receptors is a human donor who had recovered from COVID-19.

The chain combines TRBV5-4 with TRBJ2-5, with D possibly being TRBD1 or TRBD2 (5 bases each). Trimming left V 3 bases short and J 4 bases short, with 13 bases between. This CDR3 contains 14 residues. Per germline, CDR1 SGHNT and CDR2 YYREEE (reference sequence). Here the CDR3 reads CASSSTGPGETQYF. CDR3 bases: TGTGCCAGCAGCTCCACGGGGCCGGGAGAGACCCAGTACTTC.

V and J are TRBV27 and TRBJ2-7; TRBD1 matches 10 bases. The germline V gene has CDR1 MNHEY and CDR2 SMNVEV (reference sequence). V gave up 5 bases and J gave up 6 bases; unmatched junction bases: 7. CDR3 size: 14 residues. The CDR3 reads CASSQRTGGVEQYF. The CDR3 DNA is TGTGCCAGCAGTCAGCGGACAGGGGGTGTCGAGCAGTACTTC.

The sample holds a few counts of this clonotype. V usage is TRBV2 and J usage is TRBJ2-1; D ambiguous. V shed 2 bases and J shed 4 bases, with 9 bases lying between them. This CDR3 comprises 14 residues. Germline lookup yields CDR1 SNHLY and CDR2 FYNNEI. CDR3 nucleotides: TGTGCCAGCAGTGAAATAGCTTCGTACAATGAGCAGTTCTTC. It codes for CASSEIASYNEQFF. Based on the CDR3 plus reference TRBV2 and TRBJ2-1, the full variable domain is EPEVTQTPSHQVTQMGQEVILRCVPISNHLYFYWYRQILGQKVEFLVSFYNNEISEKSEIFDDQFSVERPDGSNFTLKIRSTKLEDSAMYFCASSEIASYNEQFFGPGTRLTVL.

This chain uses TRBV7-2 with TRBJ2-7, with D maybe TRBD1 (5 bases). CDR1 SGHTA and CDR2 FQGNSA come from the germline V gene. V was clipped by 2 bases and J by 6 bases, with 11 bases between them. This CDR3 region has 13 residues. CDR3 protein: CASSLKRGAEQYF. The CDR3 DNA reads TGTGCCAGCAGCTTAAAAAGGGGCGCCGAGCAGTACTTC.

This clonotype was seen a few times. The rearrangement uses TRBV7-9 and TRBJ1-2; no clear D gene. Germline CDR1 is SEHNR and CDR2 is FQNEAQ (reference sequence). V was shortened by 1 base and J by 7 bases, with 19 bases between the two germline ends. This CDR3 spans 16 amino acids. The CDR3 reads CASSLVGGNSASGYTF. The CDR3 DNA sequence: TGTGCCAGCAGCTTAGTCGGAGGAAACTCTGCGAGTGGCTACACCTTC.

The V and J genes are TRBV7-9 and TRBJ2-1; TRBD1 matches at 9 bases. J was trimmed by 9 bases and V by 4 bases; bases with no gene match: 7. The CDR3 spans 14 residues. CDR1 and CDR2 (germline): SEHNR, FQNEAQ (reference sequence). This CDR3 reads CASSSSGTGIEQFF. CDR3 nucleotide sequence: TGTGCCAGCAGCTCGTCCGGGACAGGGATTGAGCAGTTCTTC.

The V gene is TRBV24-1, the J gene TRBJ1-5; D is uncertain. CDR1 KGHDR and CDR2 SFDVKD come from the germline V gene. This CDR3 comprises 14 residues. Trimming cost V 5 bases and J 7 bases, with 14 bases left between them. The CDR3 here is CATSVAENNQPQHF. Written as DNA, the CDR3 is TGTGCCACCAGTGTGGCCGAGAATAACCAGCCCCAGCATTTT.

The rearrangement links TRBV20-1 to TRBJ1-1; 7 bases line up with TRBD1. J lost 5 bases, V lost 4 bases, and 10 bases had no gene match. This CDR3 is 14 amino acids long. CDR1 is DFQATT and CDR2 is SNEGSKA in the germline V gene (reference sequence). In DNA, the CDR3 is TGCAGTGCTACGGGACAGCCTAGGGGGACTGAAGCTTTCTTT. It codes for CSATGQPRGTEAFF.

This clonotype was picked up one time. The chain couples TRBV12-5 to TRBJ2-5, with D perhaps TRBD2 (5 bases). Per germline, CDR1 LGHNT and CDR2 FRNRAP. CDR3 length: 13 amino acids. The V and J ends lost 4 bases and 2 bases respectively, with 8 bases between them. CDR3 bases: TGTGCTAGTGGTTCCCGGAGGCAAGAGACCCAGTACTTC. Its translation: CASGSRRQETQYF.

The chain employs TRBV24-1 and TRBJ2-7, with 9 bases fitting TRBD1. This CDR3 contains 15 residues. J was trimmed by 2 bases and V by 0 bases; bases with no gene match: 1. Germline assignment: CDR1 KGHDR and CDR2 SFDVKD. CDR3 amino acids: CATSDLGTGTYEQYF. In DNA, the CDR3 is TGTGCCACCAGTGATTTGGGGACAGGGACCTACGAGCAGTACTTC.

V gene TRBV6-2 or TRBV6-3 combines with J gene TRBJ2-5; a possible D gene is TRBD2 (6 bases). Germline V gives CDR1 MNHEY, CDR2 SVGEGT. The CDR3 covers 15 residues. The V gene lost 6 bases and the J gene lost 2 bases, with 16 bases spanning the gap. The CDR3 reads CASRRGTVTQETQYF. CDR3 coding DNA: TGTGCCAGCAGACGCGGGACTGTAACTCAAGAGACCCAGTACTTC.

In its sample, this clonotype was seen a few times. The rearrangement uses TRBV7-3 and TRBJ1-1; D not certain. The CDR3 covers 13 residues. Germline-derived CDR1 and CDR2 are SGHTA and FQGTGA. Trimming took 4 bases from V and 5 from J, leaving 11 bases between them. In DNA form, the CDR3 reads TGTGCCAGCAGCTCCCTCCAGGATACTGAAGCTTTCTTT. Translation gives CASSSLQDTEAFF.

This clonotype was observed a few times. The gene calls are TRBV7-2 and TRBJ1-6; unclear D gene. With 2 bases removed from V and 6 bases from J, the gap between germline ends came to 17 bases. Looked up from germline, CDR1 is SGHTA and CDR2 is FQGNSA. The CDR3 runs to 17 residues. The CDR3 sequence: CASSLRSGIGSNSPLHF. The DNA for the CDR3 is TGTGCCAGCAGCTTACGGTCCGGTATAGGTTCTAATTCACCCCTCCACTTT.

The table lists this clonotype with a few counts. The chain joins TRBV20-1 to TRBJ1-1; D uncertain. The V and J ends lost 6 bases and 2 bases respectively, with 13 bases between them. This CDR3 has 13 residues. Germline V gene data show CDR1 as DFQATT and CDR2 as SNEGSKA (reference sequence). The CDR3, as DNA: TGCAGTGCCCCCCTTCGGGTTAACACTGAAGCTTTCTTT. It specifies CSAPLRVNTEAFF.

This clonotype was observed a handful of times. The chain combines TRBV2 with TRBJ2-3; 9 bases line up with TRBD2. Trimming took 1 base from V and 7 from J; bases not matched to a gene: 6. CDR1 is SNHLY, CDR2 FYNNEI, per germline. The CDR3 consists of 15 residues. CDR3 nucleotide sequence: TGTGCCAGCAGTGAAGGCGGGAGGGGGGTCAATACGCAGTATTTT. This codes for CASSEGGRGVNTQYF. The full variable domain, its missing parts supplied by reference TRBV2 and TRBJ2-3, is EPEVTQTPSHQVTQMGQEVILRCVPISNHLYFYWYRQILGQKVEFLVSFYNNEISEKSEIFDDQFSVERPDGSNFTLKIRSTKLEDSAMYFCASSEGGRGVNTQYFGPGTRLTVL.